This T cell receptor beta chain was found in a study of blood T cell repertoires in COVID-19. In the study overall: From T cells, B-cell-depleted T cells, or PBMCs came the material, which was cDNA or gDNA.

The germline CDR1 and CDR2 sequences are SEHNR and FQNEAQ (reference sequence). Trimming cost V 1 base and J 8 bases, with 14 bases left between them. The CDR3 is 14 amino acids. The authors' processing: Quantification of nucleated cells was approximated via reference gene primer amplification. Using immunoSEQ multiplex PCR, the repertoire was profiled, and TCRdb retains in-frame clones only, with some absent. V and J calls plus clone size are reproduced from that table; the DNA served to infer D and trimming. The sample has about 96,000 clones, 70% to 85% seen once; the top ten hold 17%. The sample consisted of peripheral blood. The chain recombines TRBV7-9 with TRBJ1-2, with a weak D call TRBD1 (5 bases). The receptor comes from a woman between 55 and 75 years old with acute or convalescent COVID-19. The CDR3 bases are TGTGCCAGCAGCTTAGATGGGAGGGGAGGCGGCTACACCTTC. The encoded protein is CASSLDGRGGGYTF.